Presented here are 28 T cell receptor beta chains from one specimen sequenced in a study of identical twins. TCRdb analysed the 5' RACE reads with MiXCR anew, one entry per CDR3 protein. The sample includes over 550,000 distinct CDR3 sequences, about 7.1% seen only once; the top ten take about 1.5%. These data were likewise used in another study, on yellow fever vaccine responses in identical twins.

Sequencing used PBMCs. The receptors originated from a woman in her late teens or twenties in good health.

The chain is built from TRBV10-2 and TRBJ2-3, with 8 bases that match TRBD2. Germline CDR1 reads WSHSY; CDR2 reads SAAADI. This CDR3 spans 18 amino acids. With V trimmed by 3 bases and J by 4 bases, 15 bases remained unmatched. The CDR3: CASSDMNWAGGEADTQYF. CDR3 in DNA: TGCGCCAGCAGTGACATGAACTGGGCGGGGGGAGAAGCAGATACGCAGTATTTT.

This clonotype was detected only a few times. CDR3 region: CASKQDRDHEQYF. For the CDR3, the DNA is TGTGCCAGCAAACAAGACAGGGACCACGAGCAGTACTTC. The chain is built from TRBV2 and TRBJ2-7; 7 bases are a match to TRBD1. The CDR3 has 13 amino acids. CDR1 SNHLY and CDR2 FYNNEI come from the germline V gene. Germline trimming cut 7 bases from V and 5 bases from J; bases unmatched to any gene: 8.

This clonotype was counted at least ten times. The V gene is TRBV20-1, the J gene TRBJ2-6; tentative D call: TRBD1 (6 bases). CDR1 and CDR2 from the germline V gene are DFQATT and SNEGSKA (reference sequence). Deletions cut 0 bases from V and 0 bases from J, with 15 bases between. The CDR3 consists of 18 residues. CDR3 protein: CSARDLRGGSSGANVLTF. In DNA form, the CDR3 reads TGCAGTGCTAGAGATCTTCGAGGGGGATCCTCTGGGGCCAACGTCCTGACTTTC.

The chain joins TRBV7-9 to TRBJ2-1; no clear D. The CDR3 is made up of 14 amino acids. Per the germline V gene, CDR1 is SEHNR and CDR2 is FQNEAQ (reference sequence). V lost 3 bases to trimming and J lost 7 bases, with 13 bases between them. CDR3: CASSFYPRQNEQFF. CDR3 in DNA: TGTGCCAGCAGCTTCTACCCCCGGCAAAATGAGCAGTTCTTC. Drawing the rest from reference TRBV7-9 and TRBJ2-1, the complete variable domain is DTGVSQNPRHKITKRGQNVTFRCDPISEHNRLYWYRQTLGQGPEFLTYFQNEAQLEKSRLLSDRFSAERPKGSFSTLEIQRTEQGDSAMYLCASSFYPRQNEQFFGPGTRLTVL.

The rearrangement links TRBV28 to TRBJ1-6; 9 nucleotides agree with TRBD1. This CDR3 has 15 residues. Germline V gives CDR1 MDHEN, CDR2 SYDVKM. With V trimmed by 5 bases and J by 9 bases, 8 bases remained unmatched. CDR3 bases: TGTGCCAGCAGTGCCGACAGGGGGTTTGGTTCACCCCTCCACTTT. It translates to CASSADRGFGSPLHF.

This clonotype has ten or more counts. This chain connects TRBV12-3 or TRBV12-4 to TRBJ2-7; 9 nucleotides line up with TRBD1. Unmatched junction bases numbered 4, after V lost 2 bases and J lost 5 bases. There are 14 residues in the CDR3. As DNA, the CDR3 is TGTGCCAGCAGTTTATACACAGGGGGCGACGAGCAGTACTTC. Encoded protein: CASSLYTGGDEQYF.

The chain links TRBV12-3 or TRBV12-4 to TRBJ1-2; D unresolved. There are 13 residues in the CDR3. V gave up 7 bases and J gave up 4 bases, with 13 bases separating them. CDR3: CASTTPGFYGYTF. CDR3 bases: TGTGCCAGCACCACTCCGGGGTTCTATGGCTACACCTTC.

This clonotype was recorded a few times. This rearrangement joins TRBV28 to TRBJ2-7; 8 positions agree with TRBD2. Germline CDR1 is MDHEN and CDR2 is SYDVKM. The CDR3 is made up of 15 amino acids. J was trimmed by 1 base and V by 3 bases; bases with no gene match: 5. Here the CDR3 reads CASSFGAGGSYEQYF. CDR3 DNA: TGTGCCAGCAGTTTCGGGGCGGGAGGTTCCTACGAGCAGTACTTC.

This chain links TRBV14 with TRBJ2-4; 8 nucleotides agree with TRBD1. The CDR3 has 15 residues. The V segment lost 4 bases and the J segment 11 bases; nucleotides outside the gene matches: 13. Germline CDR1 is SGHDN and CDR2 is FVKESK. CDR3 sequence (DNA): TGTGCCAGCAGCCGGCCACCGGGACAGGTCCCATTTCAGTACTTC. It translates to CASSRPPGQVPFQYF.

The sample holds many counts of this clonotype. The rearrangement uses TRBV4-2 and TRBJ2-1, with 9 positions matching TRBD2. The V and J ends lost 4 bases and 3 bases, in that order; junction bases with no gene match: 13. CDR1 is LGHNA and CDR2 is YNFKEQ in the germline V gene. This CDR3 has 18 residues. Written as DNA, the CDR3 is TGTGCCAGCAGCCCCAGGACTAGCGCGGGAGTGGGCTACAATGAGCAGTTCTTC. Translation: CASSPRTSAGVGYNEQFF.

The sample holds many counts of this clonotype. V is TRBV12-3 or TRBV12-4 and J is TRBJ2-1; D remains unclear. The V end was cut by 8 bases, the J end by 0 bases, with 11 bases between. This CDR3 spans 14 amino acids. The DNA of the CDR3 is TGTGCCAGCCGAAGAGGAAGCTCCTACAATGAGCAGTTCTTC. Protein sequence: CASRRGSSYNEQFF.

V gene TRBV5-1 combines with J gene TRBJ2-1; 16 bases line up with TRBD2. CDR1 is SGHRS and CDR2 is YFSETQ in the germline V gene. V shed 3 bases, J shed 4 bases, and the junction held 4 bases outside the gene matches. This CDR3 is 17 amino acids long. The CDR3 DNA follows: TGCGCCAGCAGCTCCGGGACTAGCGGGAGGGTTTACAATGAGCAGTTCTTC. Translating it yields CASSSGTSGRVYNEQFF.

This clonotype was observed at least ten times. The V gene is TRBV27, the J gene TRBJ1-5; TRBD1 agrees at 7 bases. Germline V gene data show CDR1 as MNHEY and CDR2 as SMNVEV (reference sequence). This CDR3 has 15 amino acids. The V and J ends lost 3 bases and 3 bases, in that order; junction bases with no gene match: 5. CDR3 protein: CASSFAGGANQPQHF. CDR3 coding DNA: TGTGCCAGCAGTTTCGCAGGGGGAGCCAATCAGCCCCAGCATTTT.

This clonotype was seen only a few times. V and J are TRBV3-1 and TRBJ2-6; no reliable D call. CDR1 and CDR2 (germline): LGHDT, YNNKEL (reference sequence). The CDR3 is 16 amino acids. V gave up 0 bases and J gave up 0 bases, with 6 bases separating them. DNA of the CDR3: TGTGCCAGCAGCCAAGATCAAAGCTCTGGGGCCAACGTCCTGACTTTC. This encodes CASSQDQSSGANVLTF.

This clonotype appeared a few times. The chain recombines TRBV7-2 with TRBJ2-1; D may be TRBD2 (6 bases). The CDR3 extends over 16 amino acids. CDR1 and CDR2 from the germline V gene are SGHTA and FQGNSA. Trimming took off 3 bases at V and 6 bases at J, with 18 bases between the two ends. The CDR3 region has the DNA TGTGCCAGCAGCTTCCCTCAACTAGCTTTTTCCAATGAGCAGTTCTTC. Encoded protein: CASSFPQLAFSNEQFF.

In its sample, this clonotype was seen many times. The V and J genes are TRBV10-3 and TRBJ1-5, with D unresolved. This CDR3 region has 15 residues. Germline CDR1 is ENHRY and CDR2 is SYGVKD. Trimming shortened V by 3 bases and J by 1 base, and 10 bases separated the two germline ends. For the CDR3, the DNA is TGTGCCATCAGTGAACGGGGAGTGAGCAATCAGCCCCAGCATTTT. This codes for CAISERGVSNQPQHF.

The chain joins TRBV29-1 to TRBJ2-1; 11 bases match TRBD1. This CDR3 is 14 amino acids long. V gave up 5 bases and J gave up 5 bases; unmatched junction bases: 5. Germline V gene data show CDR1 as SQVTM and CDR2 as ANQGSEA. CDR3 residues: CSVLGQGADNEQFF. The CDR3 DNA sequence: TGCAGCGTTCTCGGACAGGGGGCAGACAATGAGCAGTTCTTC.

This clonotype has a count of ten or more. This chain connects TRBV3-1 to TRBJ2-7, with D possibly TRBD1 on 5 matching bases. Trimming stripped 1 base from V and 3 bases from J, with 7 bases between. The CDR3 extends over 13 amino acids. The germline V gene encodes CDR1 LGHDT and CDR2 YNNKEL (reference sequence). In DNA, the CDR3 is TGTGCCAGCAGCCAAGTCAGGGACTACGAGCAGTACTTC. This encodes CASSQVRDYEQYF.

This clonotype was observed many times. This sequence joins TRBV12-3 or TRBV12-4 and TRBJ1-2; perhaps TRBD1 as D (5 bases). The ends were cut back, 6 bases at V and 2 bases at J, with 13 bases in the middle. The CDR3 sequence is 14 residues long. CDR3 nucleotide sequence: TGTGCCAGCAGCAGTACAGGACCGAACTATGGCTACACCTTC. As protein: CASSSTGPNYGYTF.

CDR3 in amino acids: CASSLGGAGPNYEQYV. The DNA for the CDR3 is TGCGCCAGCAGCTTGGGTGGAGCAGGACCAAACTACGAGCAGTACGTC. The chain couples TRBV5-1 to TRBJ2-7, with unresolved D. This CDR3 region has 16 residues. From germline, CDR1 is SGHRS and CDR2 YFSETQ. V dropped 0 bases and J dropped 3 bases, with 16 bases sitting between them.

The rearrangement joins TRBV28 to TRBJ2-7; 7 nucleotides line up with TRBD1. Trimming took 5 bases from V and 0 from J; bases not matched to a gene: 7. CDR3 length equals 15 residues. Germline V gene sequence: CDR1 MDHEN, CDR2 SYDVKM. CDR3 sequence (DNA): TGTGCCAGCAGTACAGGGGCCTCGGGCTCCTACGAGCAGTACGTC. Translated, it gives CASSTGASGSYEQYV.

Ten or more counts support this clonotype. The chain is built from TRBV12-3 or TRBV12-4 and TRBJ2-2; D not resolved. The CDR3 spans 16 residues. Trimming cost V 1 base and J 3 bases, with 12 bases left between them. The DNA of the CDR3 is TGTGCCAGCAGTTTAGGGACGGTCGAACACACCGGGGAGCTGTTTTTT. Translating it yields CASSLGTVEHTGELFF.

This clonotype was seen more than once but under ten times. V and J are TRBV28 and TRBJ1-4; possible D gene TRBD1, 5 bases. The CDR3 extends over 14 amino acids. CDR1 and CDR2 (germline): MDHEN, SYDVKM. V was pared by 7 bases and J by 3 bases, with 12 bases between. The CDR3 loop is CASTLWGANEKLFF. CDR3 DNA: TGTGCCAGCACTCTATGGGGCGCTAATGAAAAACTGTTTTTT.

The genes are TRBV2 and TRBJ2-2; D is uncertain. CDR1 and CDR2 from the germline V gene are SNHLY and FYNNEI. V was clipped by 10 bases and J by 2 bases, with 14 bases between them. CDR3 length: 14 amino acids. The CDR3 DNA is TGTGCCACCCTCCCCGGCTCAAACACCGGGGAGCTGTTTTTT. Translating gives CATLPGSNTGELFF.

This clonotype was observed at least ten times. The rearrangement links TRBV5-1 to TRBJ1-6, with 8 bases identical to TRBD1. Trimming cost V 3 bases and J 7 bases; bases outside gene matches: 3. The CDR3 loop spans 14 amino acids. The germline V gene has CDR1 SGHRS and CDR2 YFSETQ. The CDR3 DNA sequence: TGCGCCAGCAGCTCGGACAGGGTGAATTCACCCCTCCACTTT. Its translation: CASSSDRVNSPLHF.

This clonotype came up many times. The chain employs TRBV20-1 and TRBJ1-1; D is unclear. The germline CDR1 and CDR2 sequences are DFQATT and SNEGSKA (reference sequence). Trimming removed 0 bases from V and 14 bases from J, with 19 bases in between. CDR3 length: 13 amino acids. As DNA, the CDR3 is TGCAGTGCTAGAGAAGTAGGAGTCGAGTATTCGTTCTTT. Its translation is CSAREVGVEYSFF.

This clonotype was observed a handful of times. This sequence joins TRBV3-1 and TRBJ2-5; D is perhaps TRBD2 (7 bases). CDR3 size: 14 residues. Trimming pared 6 bases from V and 5 bases from J, leaving 16 bases between. Germline V CDR1 and CDR2: LGHDT, YNNKEL (reference sequence). CDR3 amino acids: CASSPGGPPETQYF. The CDR3 bases are TGTGCCAGCAGTCCCGGGGGGCCCCCGGAGACCCAGTACTTC.

V usage is TRBV5-1 and J usage is TRBJ1-6, with a weak D call TRBD1 (6 bases). This CDR3 comprises 15 residues. Trimming took 4 bases from V and 8 from J, leaving 16 bases between them. Germline V CDR1 and CDR2: SGHRS, YFSETQ. The CDR3, as DNA: TGCGCCAGCAGCGCGCCAGGGGACCCTTATTCACCCCTCCACTTT. Translating it yields CASSAPGDPYSPLHF. Full variable domain (remainder filled in from reference TRBV5-1 and TRBJ1-6): KAGVTQTPRYLIKTRGQQVTLSCSPISGHRSVSWYQQTPGQGLQFLFEYFSETQRNKGNFPGRFSGRQFSNSRSEMNVSTLELGDSALYLCASSAPGDPYSPLHFGNGTRLTVT.